This TCR beta chain comes out of a study of PD-1 blockade in classical Hodgkin lymphoma. Germline CDR1 and CDR2: SGHNT and YYREEE (reference sequence). The CDR3 sequence is 16 residues long. The trim removed 3 bases at V and 5 bases at J, leaving 11 bases unmatched. This clone was recorded a few times. Sequencing was performed with immunoSEQ multiplex PCR; in TCRdb, only in-frame clones are kept and a portion is missing. The repertoire has over 80,000 clones, just under 80% of them found once; the top ten carry 9.4%. Time point meaning: cycle 4 day 1 (C4D1), after five to seven weeks of nivolumab. All patients experienced relapse after autologous stem cell transplantation, and brentuximab vedotin exposure was variable.

The gene calls are TRBV5-4 and TRBJ2-3; TRBD1 aligns across 8 bases. Sequencing was performed on peripheral blood mononuclear cells (PBMCs), taken before the fourth cycle of nivolumab. The TCR originated in a human donor with classical Hodgkin lymphoma. The CDR3 bases are TGTGCCAGCAGCTCCCGGGACAGGACGAGGGGAGATACGCAGTATTTT. This gives the protein CASSSRDRTRGDTQYF.